This TCR beta chain was recorded in a study of CXCR3-negative and CXCR3-positive naive CD8 T cells. The study, taken as a whole, reports: Partly lower CXCR3 expression followed cryopreservation, and most assays relied on fresh PBMCs. The study found that naive CXCR3-negative and CXCR3-positive cells shared TRBV-TRBJ usage, while memory cells differed.

Sorting was done in triplicate for each CD8+ T cell subset (under 330,000 cells each). TRB cDNA libraries were made by UMI-labeled 5' RACE. After re-calling the 5' RACE reads, TCRdb lists one entry per CDR3 protein, DNA absent. The table counts about 40,000 distinct CDR3 sequences; approximately 8% lies in the top ten. Worth noting for this clonotype: Its target is not known.

Germline values: CDR1 SQVTM, CDR2 ANQGSEA. The CDR3 consists of 15 residues. The sequenced sample consisted of memory CD8+ T cells from blood. This clonotype was obtained from a human donor in good health. Some clones in this sample may be carry-over from other donors' samples. This sequence joins TRBV29-1 and TRBJ2-7. The CDR3: CSVEGGPAPTYEQYF.